The rows below give T cell receptor beta chains drawn from one sample of a study of CD8+CD57+ T cells in acquired aplastic anemia. TCRdb re-derived calls from the reads in MiXCR, one entry per CDR3 protein. The data hold fewer than 150,000 distinct CDR3 sequences, with 48% observed a single time. Source material: sorted CD4+, CD8+, or CD8+CD57+ T cells (not recorded which) from PBMCs. The receptor source for this set is a human donor in good health, serving as a control. The CDR3 runs from the conserved cysteine through the conserved F or W. Each record gives: D gene, V gene, clone size, J gene, CDR3 protein, CDR3 DNA. D genes are given only for firm matches. The size entry is marked missing in some rows and otherwise reads once, few, many or a size class.

>.|TRBV2|.|TRBJ2-5
CASRSRQTQYF
TGTGCCAGCAGAAGCAGACAGACCCAGTACTTC
>.|TRBV4-3|many|TRBJ1-2
CASSQDIGQGNYGYTF
TGCGCCAGCAGCCAAGATATAGGGCAGGGCAACTATGGCTACACCTTC
>TRBD2|TRBV6-2/TRBV6-3|few|TRBJ2-2
CASTPWLAGLNTGELFF
TGTGCCAGCACCCCATGGCTAGCGGGGCTGAACACCGGGGAGCTGTTTTTT
>.|TRBV25-1|.|TRBJ1-1
CASHKGVLKGAEAFF
TGTGCTAGCCACAAAGGGGTCCTCAAGGGGGCTGAAGCTTTCTTT
>.|TRBV24-1|.|TRBJ2-3
CATSESELTDTQYF
TGTGCCACCAGTGAGTCAGAACTCACAGATACGCAGTATTTT
>TRBD2|TRBV12-3/TRBV12-4|many|TRBJ2-3
CASSLTSGGFTDTQYF
TGTGCCAGCAGTTTGACTAGCGGGGGGTTCACAGATACGCAGTATTTT
>.|TRBV14|many|TRBJ1-1
CASSHPHKEAFF
TGTGCCAGCAGCCATCCCCATAAAGAAGCTTTCTTT
>.|TRBV20-1|.|TRBJ1-6
CSARDVRGSPLHF
TGCAGTGCTAGAGATGTCAGAGGATCACCCCTCCACTTT
>.|TRBV29-1|.|TRBJ1-1
CSPQAGMNTEAFF
TGCAGCCCACAGGCCGGGATGAACACTGAAGCTTTCTTT
>TRBD1|TRBV5-1|many|TRBJ2-7
CASSKDRESEQYF
TGCGCCAGCAGCAAAGACAGGGAAAGCGAGCAGTACTTC
>.|TRBV2|.|TRBJ1-1
CASSGDTLNTEAFF
TGTGCCAGCAGTGGGGACACACTGAACACTGAAGCTTTCTTT
>TRBD1|TRBV29-1|once|TRBJ1-2
CSVDTGQGVSGYTF
TGCAGCGTTGACACCGGACAGGGGGTCAGTGGCTACACCTTC
>.|TRBV6-1|many|TRBJ2-7
CASSEVWGEQYF
TGTGCCAGCAGTGAAGTCTGGGGCGAGCAGTACTTC
>.|TRBV19|few|TRBJ1-1
CASRTEAFF
TGTGCCAGTAGGACCGAAGCTTTCTTT
>.|TRBV29-1|few|TRBJ1-2
CISPGPNGYTF
TGCATCTCCCCGGGTCCGAATGGCTACACCTTC
>TRBD2|TRBV20-1|.|TRBJ2-5
CSARPTSGGLPIQETQYF
TGCAGTGCTAGACCTACTAGCGGGGGGCTCCCCATCCAAGAGACCCAGTACTTC
>.|TRBV20-1|many|TRBJ2-1
CSARVGGNYNEQFF
TGCAGTGCTAGAGTTGGGGGCAACTACAATGAGCAGTTCTTC
>TRBD2|TRBV7-9|.|TRBJ2-5
CASSPGSGGAETQYF
TGTGCCAGCAGCCCAGGGAGCGGGGGGGCCGAGACCCAGTACTTC
>TRBD1|TRBV19|once|TRBJ2-7
CASSIGEGGSDEQYF
TGTGCCAGTAGTATAGGTGAAGGGGGCTCAGACGAGCAGTACTTC
>.|TRBV7-2|many|TRBJ2-6
CASSYLVSLTGANVLTF
TGTGCCAGCAGCTACCTAGTGAGCTTGACTGGGGCCAACGTCCTGACTTTC
>TRBD1|TRBV15|once|TRBJ2-5
CATSRGWSRGRKTQYF
TGTGCCACCAGCAGAGGATGGAGCAGGGGGCGAAAGACCCAGTACTTC
>.|TRBV19|many|TRBJ2-7
CASRPSLGATYEQYF
TGTGCCAGTAGACCCTCCTTGGGAGCAACCTACGAGCAGTACTTC
>TRBD1|TRBV7-9|.|TRBJ1-5
CASSAQGGGNQPQHF
TGTGCCAGCAGCGCCCAGGGGGGCGGCAATCAGCCCCAGCATTTT
>TRBD1|TRBV24-1|.|TRBJ2-1
CATTSSGGGSVF
TGTGCCACTACGAGTTCAGGGGGTGGGTCGGTCTTC
>TRBD1|TRBV10-3|.|TRBJ1-1
CAISCDRGTEAFF
TGTGCCATCAGTTGCGACAGGGGCACTGAAGCTTTCTTT
>TRBD1|TRBV6-1|.|TRBJ1-6
CASSPSGTGGWDSPLHF
TGTGCCAGCAGTCCTTCCGGGACAGGGGGATGGGATTCACCCCTCCACTTT
>.|TRBV5-8|many|TRBJ2-2
CASSLGQGFTGELFF
TGTGCCAGCAGCTTGGGGCAGGGATTCACCGGGGAGCTGTTTTTT
>TRBD1|TRBV19|.|TRBJ1-2
CASQGQGANYGYTF
TGTGCCAGCCAAGGACAGGGGGCTAACTATGGCTACACCTTC
>TRBD1|TRBV12-3/TRBV12-4|.|TRBJ2-5
CASSETGTALVETQYF
TGTGCCAGCAGTGAGACCGGGACAGCGCTAGTAGAGACCCAGTACTTC
>.|TRBV7-9|many|TRBJ2-7
CASSWGEYEQYF
TGTGCCAGCAGCTGGGGGGAGTACGAGCAGTACTTC